This T cell receptor (beta chain) is from a study of T cells in localized non-small cell lung cancer. General observations from the study: Uninvolved adjacent lung had higher T cell clonality than tumor and all other tissues. The tumor had only one region sequenced, so heterogeneity remains possible. Longer overall survival associated with higher blood T cell density; shorter survival with higher adjacent-lung clonality. When the top 100 tumor clones were examined, a median approximately 60 of them also appeared in the adjacent lung, which was paired and uninvolved.

Trimming took 2 bases from V and 4 from J, leaving 11 bases between them. The CDR3 is made up of 15 amino acids. Germline V CDR1 and CDR2: MNHEY, SVGAGI. Of note for this clone: Its target is unknown.

The protocol was immunoSEQ multiplex PCR, while the TCRdb copy is restricted to in-frame clones and leaves out a portion. The table has roughly 24,000 clones, roughly 80% seen once. V gene TRBV6-5 combines with J gene TRBJ1-4, with a tentative D call TRBD1 (6 bases). The receptor comes from a man aged 35 to 69 with stage III squamous cell lung carcinoma. Source: peripheral blood, taken before any cancer treatment. CDR3 protein: CASSYGGNGNEKLFF. The CDR3 DNA sequence: TGTGCCAGCAGTTACGGGGGCAATGGTAATGAAAAACTGTTTTTT.